This is a list of T cell receptor beta chains from one sample in a study of cytomegalovirus exposure and HLA in healthy donors. Sequencing used immunoSEQ multiplex PCR; TCRdb keeps in-frame clones, though not all of them. This sample's clone table lists just over 60,000 clones. The source material was PBMCs. These receptors were collected from a man in his thirties or forties in good health and CMV-seropositive. CDR3s include the opening cysteine and the closing phenylalanine or tryptophan.

v_call: TRBV21-1
cdr3_aa: CASSKERVQPQHF

v_call: TRBV11-2
cdr3_aa: CASSIDRGYGYTF

v_call: TRBV21-1
cdr3_aa: CASTKLEELGQANQPQHF

v_call: TRBV5-5
cdr3_aa: CASSAGQGAYEQYF

v_call: TRBV11-2
cdr3_aa: CASSPSGLAGVGEQYF

v_call: TRBV6-5
cdr3_aa: CASSPGTGAYGYTF

v_call: TRBV30
cdr3_aa: CAWSRQHNEKLFF

v_call: TRBV5-4
cdr3_aa: CASSLSGLYEQYF

v_call: TRBV30
cdr3_aa: CAWSVAEDSPLHF

v_call: TRBV6-6
cdr3_aa: CASSSGQGTDTQYF

v_call: TRBV7-8
cdr3_aa: CASSLRGGRETQYF

v_call: TRBV18
cdr3_aa: CASSPPRQQLTDTQYF

v_call: TRBV11-2
cdr3_aa: CASSLYAGRTEAFF

v_call: TRBV5-1
cdr3_aa: CASSSVGGVNEQFF

v_call: TRBV7-9
cdr3_aa: CASSPWQVYNEQFF

v_call: TRBV2
cdr3_aa: CASSEPAYEQYF

v_call: TRBV2
cdr3_aa: CASEGESGYTF

v_call: TRBV9
cdr3_aa: CASSVGDSYEQYF

v_call: TRBV27
cdr3_aa: CASTRTLAGPYEQYF

v_call: TRBV7-9
cdr3_aa: CASSLGTVNTEAFF

v_call: TRBV5-1
cdr3_aa: CASRGGLSYEQYF

v_call: TRBV5-1
cdr3_aa: CASSLDPFSYEQYF

v_call: TRBV7-2
cdr3_aa: CASSLDTAGGLGELFF

v_call: TRBV9
cdr3_aa: CASSPRAGHYEQYF

v_call: TRBV14
cdr3_aa: CASSQVRTGQETQYF

v_call: TRBV5-1
cdr3_aa: CASSSRLAGQETQYF